This TCR beta chain was sequenced during a study of technical replicates of blood from a handful of donors. Repertoires were generated with immunoSEQ multiplex PCR, while TCRdb's copy carries only in-frame clones and drops some. This table has over 25,000 clones, approximately 92% appearing once. Input material: PBMCs. This receptor was taken from a human donor in good health. Some clones in this sample may be carry-over from other donors' samples.

In DNA, the CDR3 is TGCGCCAGCAGCCCCCCGGAGAGAGGGAAAGAGACCCAGTACTTC. Protein: CASSPPERGKETQYF. This sequence joins TRBV4-1 and TRBJ2-5; maybe TRBD2 (5 bases). CDR3 length equals 15 residues. V was shortened by 4 bases and J by 3 bases, with 15 bases between the two germline ends. Germline V gene lookup returns CDR1 MGHRA and CDR2 YSYEKL.